The 26 T cell receptor beta chains below come from one sample, sequenced in a study of regulatory T cells in long-lasting Graves disease. Time point indicated: newly diagnosed GD, antithyroid drugs for less than 3 months. RNA from PBMCs was the source of the TCR library. Assembly of TCR beta libraries relied on iRepertoire HTBI primers together with Arm-PCR of CDR3 regions. TCRdb redid the calling of the multiplex PCR reads with MiXCR, one entry per CDR3 protein. The table lists 550,000 to 700,000 distinct CDR3 sequences, roughly 16% of them singletons. These data were also reused for a study on T cells in Graves' hyperthyroidism and ophthalmopathy.

The input for sequencing was peripheral blood mononuclear cells (PBMCs), taken at new diagnosis, from a patient treated with antithyroid drugs. The receptors originated from a young man with Graves disease.

This clonotype was detected ten times or more. CDR3 sequence (DNA): TGTGCCAGCAGTTTTCGACAGGGAGGCAATGAGCAGTTCTTC. Its translation is CASSFRQGGNEQFF. The chain joins TRBV2 to TRBJ2-1; possible D gene TRBD1, 7 bases. Per the germline V gene, CDR1 is SNHLY and CDR2 is FYNNEI. This CDR3 is built from 14 residues. Trimming pared 5 bases from V and 6 bases from J, leaving 14 bases between.

The CDR3 reads CASSPGVTQYF. The CDR3 nucleotides are TGTGCCAGTAGTCCGGGAGTGACCCAGTACTTC. The chain has TRBV19 and TRBJ2-5, with D possibly TRBD2 on 6 matching bases. The CDR3 totals 11 residues. V was shortened by 5 bases and J by 7 bases, with 8 bases between the two germline ends. Germline CDR1 LNHDA, CDR2 SQIVND (reference sequence).

Of note for this clonotype: A read error may be the cause here, since a much bigger clone is one base away. This chain joins TRBV28 and TRBJ1-2; maybe TRBD1 (5 bases). Deletions cut 5 bases from V and 10 bases from J, with 20 bases between. Germline CDR1 reads MDHEN; CDR2 reads SYDVKM. This CDR3 is built from 14 residues. CDR3 sequence: CASSPPSRGVSYTF. The CDR3 nucleotides are TGTGCCAGCAGTCCACCGTCGAGGGGCGTGTCCTACACCTTC.

There are a few counts of this clonotype. This sequence joins TRBV28 and TRBJ2-2; 10 bases match TRBD1. The CDR3 length is 15 residues. CDR1 MDHEN and CDR2 SYDVKM come from the germline V gene. The ends lost 6 bases at V and 6 bases at J; junction bases unmatched: 7. The CDR3 reads CASSSDGTGAGELFF. The CDR3 DNA is TGTGCCAGCAGCTCCGATGGGACAGGGGCCGGGGAGCTGTTTTTT.

The gene calls are TRBV5-1 and TRBJ2-3; D is perhaps TRBD2 (6 bases). The V end lost 3 bases, the J end lost 0 bases, and 14 bases lay between the germline ends. CDR3 length equals 16 residues. The germline V gene encodes CDR1 SGHRS and CDR2 YFSETQ. The CDR3 region is CASSSLDGTSTDTQYF. The CDR3, as DNA: TGCGCCAGCAGCTCCTTGGACGGGACTAGCACAGATACGCAGTATTTT.

The CDR3: CASFSRAYNEQFF. The DNA for the CDR3 is TGTGCCAGTTTTTCCAGGGCGTACAATGAGCAGTTCTTC. The J gene is TRBJ2-1, the V gene TRBV19; TRBD1 might be the D (5 bases). Germline V CDR1 and CDR2: LNHDA, SQIVND (reference sequence). The CDR3 extends over 13 amino acids. V lost 8 bases and J lost 4, with 12 bases in between.

The chain has TRBV30 and TRBJ1-2; D is undetermined. Germline-derived CDR1 and CDR2 are GTSNPN and SVGIG (reference sequence). The CDR3 is made up of 13 amino acids. Trimming took 3 bases from V and 1 from J, leaving 9 bases between them. The CDR3 region has the DNA TGTGCCTGGAGCCCCGGGATTAACTATGGCTACACCTTC. This gives the protein CAWSPGINYGYTF.

This clonotype showed up just a few times. The rearrangement links TRBV6-2 or TRBV6-3 to TRBJ1-5, with a possible D match to TRBD1 (6 bases). V was cut by 3 bases and J by 1 base, with 10 bases left in between. The CDR3 runs to 15 residues. Germline V lookup: CDR1 MNHEY, CDR2 SVGEGT. The DNA for the CDR3 is TGTGCCAGCAGTTATGACAGGTACAGCAATCAGCCCCAGCATTTT. It is translated as CASSYDRYSNQPQHF.

This clonotype was counted at least ten times. Sequence at one end of the junction differs from germline and may be a read error. V usage is TRBV5-1 and J usage is TRBJ2-7, with unresolved D. CDR3 length: 15 amino acids. Germline lookup yields CDR1 SGHRS and CDR2 YFSETQ. CDR3 region: CASSLAAGSSYEQYF. In DNA form, the CDR3 reads TGTGCCAGCAGCTTAGCCGCCGGATCGTCCTACGAGCAGTACTTC.

The rearrangement links TRBV27 to TRBJ2-2; 7 nucleotides match TRBD1. Germline V lookup: CDR1 MNHEY, CDR2 SMNVEV (reference sequence). This CDR3 is built from 16 residues. V was clipped by 2 bases and J by 3 bases; unmatched bases: 6. The CDR3 loop reads CASSLGSRGYTGELFF. CDR3 nucleotides: TGTGCCAGCAGTTTAGGGAGCAGGGGGTACACCGGGGAGCTGTTTTTT.

A remark on this clonotype: This may be a read error: a much more frequent sequence differs by one nucleotide. This sequence joins TRBV28 and TRBJ2-7; tentatively, D is TRBD1 (7 bases). CDR3 length: 14 residues. From germline, CDR1 is MDHEN and CDR2 SYDVKM. Trimming removed 6 bases from V and 8 bases from J, with 20 bases in between. The CDR3 is CASSFMARGDKQYF. The CDR3 DNA sequence: TGTGCCAGCAGCTTCATGGCCAGGGGGGACAAGCAGTACTTC.

This sequence joins TRBV20-1 and TRBJ2-7; 14 bases are shared with TRBD2. V shed 3 bases, J shed 2 bases, and the junction held 6 bases outside the gene matches. The CDR3 covers 16 residues. Germline CDR1 reads DFQATT; CDR2 reads SNEGSKA (reference sequence). The DNA for the CDR3 is TGCAGTGCTAGGGGACTAGCGGGAGTCGCCGCCTACGAGCAGTACTTC. Translation gives CSARGLAGVAAYEQYF.

This clonotype has more than one count but fewer than ten. J is TRBJ2-2 and V is TRBV29-1, with 8 nucleotides matching TRBD1. CDR1 and CDR2 from the germline V gene are SQVTM and ANQGSEA. J was trimmed by 2 bases and V by 7 bases; bases with no gene match: 3. CDR3 length equals 13 residues. The CDR3: CSGGTGNTGELFF. The CDR3 coding sequence is TGCAGCGGGGGGACAGGAAACACCGGGGAGCTGTTTTTT.

This clonotype was found many times. The J gene is TRBJ1-5, the V gene TRBV12-3 or TRBV12-4, with 8 bases fitting TRBD1. V gave up 3 bases and J gave up 0 bases; unmatched junction bases: 7. This CDR3 spans 17 amino acids. CDR3 region: CASSFGQGPYSNQPQHF. The CDR3 DNA reads TGTGCCAGCAGTTTTGGACAGGGACCATATAGCAATCAGCCCCAGCATTTT.

As regards this clonotype: A read error is the likely source, as a far larger clone sits one nucleotide away. V gene TRBV3-1 combines with J gene TRBJ1-1, with 12 bases aligning to TRBD1. The CDR3 is 14 residues long. Unmatched junction bases numbered 3, after V lost 4 bases and J lost 6 bases. Germline loops: CDR1 LGHDT, CDR2 YNNKEL (reference sequence). The CDR3 DNA follows: TGTGCCAGCAGCCCGGGACAGGGGGCCCCTGAAGCTTTCTTT. Translating it yields CASSPGQGAPEAFF.

This clonotype was seen repeatedly, ten times or more. In DNA, the CDR3 is TGTGCCAGCAGCGACAGGGTTGAGACCCAGTACTTC. This gives the protein CASSDRVETQYF. This chain joins TRBV7-2 and TRBJ2-5, with 7 bases lining up with TRBD1. The V gene end was trimmed by 5 bases and the J gene end by 5 bases; junction bases not matched to a gene: 2. Germline CDR1 SGHTA, CDR2 FQGNSA. This CDR3 comprises 12 residues.

This clonotype occurred a few times. Given a much more abundant clone one base away, this may be a read error. The chain uses TRBV12-3 or TRBV12-4 and TRBJ2-1; perhaps TRBD2 as D (6 bases). Trimming took 5 bases from V and 12 from J, leaving 20 bases between them. This CDR3 is 14 amino acids long. This CDR3 is CASSGKVLAHGQFF. The CDR3 region has the DNA TGTGCCAGCAGTGGGAAGGTACTAGCCCATGGGCAGTTCTTC.

CDR3 protein: CASSEYLNQPQHF. CDR3 in DNA: TGTGCCAGCAGTGAATACCTAAATCAGCCCCAGCATTTT. The J gene is TRBJ1-5, the V gene TRBV2; D call uncertain. Germline loops: CDR1 SNHLY, CDR2 FYNNEI. Trimming removed 2 bases from V and 4 bases from J, with 6 bases in between. The CDR3 is 13 amino acids. Full variable domain (rest looked up from reference TRBV2 and TRBJ1-5): EPEVTQTPSHQVTQMGQEVILRCVPISNHLYFYWYRQILGQKVEFLVSFYNNEISEKSEIFDDQFSVERPDGSNFTLKIRSTKLEDSAMYFCASSEYLNQPQHFGDGTRLSIL.

In its sample, this clonotype was seen a few times. The rearrangement links TRBV19 to TRBJ2-1; D is possibly TRBD1 (6 bases). CDR1 and CDR2 (germline): LNHDA, SQIVND (reference sequence). CDR3 length: 13 residues. Trimming pared 5 bases from V and 7 bases from J, leaving 12 bases between. DNA for the CDR3: TGTGCCAGTAGTGCCAACAGGGCAAATGAGCAGTTCTTC. It is translated as CASSANRANEQFF.

This clonotype was found many times. This chain uses TRBV20-1 with TRBJ1-1, with D possibly matching TRBD1 (6 bases). This CDR3 is 13 amino acids long. The germline V gene has CDR1 DFQATT and CDR2 SNEGSKA (reference sequence). The V end lost 0 bases, the J end lost 6 bases, and 11 bases lay between the germline ends. In nucleotides, the CDR3 is TGCAGTGCTAGAGATGGGGGCATCGCTGAAGCTTTCTTT. Translating it yields CSARDGGIAEAFF.

Only a few counts were recorded for this clonotype. Sequence at one end of the junction differs from germline and may be a read error. This chain joins TRBV19 and TRBJ2-2; D is uncertain. This CDR3 region has 16 residues. CDR1 and CDR2 from the germline V gene are LNHDA and SQIVND (reference sequence). This CDR3 reads CVSSIALLGPAGELFF. The CDR3 coding sequence is TGTGTCAGTAGTATAGCCCTCCTAGGACCGGCCGGGGAGCTGTTTTTT.

Comments on this clonotype: A far larger clone is a single base away, which makes a read error likely. The chain couples TRBV12-3 or TRBV12-4 to TRBJ2-7; 7 bases align to TRBD1. This CDR3 is built from 16 residues. V was clipped by 3 bases and J by 7 bases; unmatched bases: 15. CDR3 residues: CASSLDTWTGYNEQYF. DNA for the CDR3: TGTGCCAGCAGTTTGGACACCTGGACAGGTTACAATGAGCAGTACTTC.

This clonotype was found a few times. The V and J genes are TRBV20-1 and TRBJ2-7; TRBD2 might be the D (5 bases). The V and J ends lost 3 bases and 3 bases respectively, with 12 bases between them. CDR1 DFQATT and CDR2 SNEGSKA come from the germline V gene (reference sequence). The CDR3 is 13 amino acids. The CDR3 loop is CSARGTAGYEQYF. CDR3 DNA sequence: TGCAGTGCTAGGGGCACCGCGGGCTACGAGCAGTACTTC.

This clonotype was observed a handful of times. The chain has TRBV18 and TRBJ2-4; D is perhaps TRBD2 (5 bases). V lost 0 bases and J lost 4, with 13 bases in between. Germline V lookup: CDR1 KGHSH, CDR2 LQKENI. There are 16 residues in the CDR3. The CDR3 nucleotides read TGTGCCAGCTCACCACCGACTGGGTCGGGAAAAAACATTCAGTACTTC. It encodes CASSPPTGSGKNIQYF. Supplemented by reference TRBV18 and TRBJ2-4, the full variable domain reads NAGVMQNPRHLVRRRGQEARLRCSPMKGHSHVYWYRQLPEEGLKFMVYLQKENIIDESGMPKERFSAEFPKEGPSILRIQQVVRGDSAAYFCASSPPTGSGKNIQYFGAGTRLSVL.

This clonotype has only a few counts. The genes are TRBV7-9 and TRBJ2-3; 7 positions match TRBD1. The CDR3 runs 16 residues. Germline loops: CDR1 SEHNR, CDR2 FQNEAQ (reference sequence). J gave up 4 bases and V 7 bases, and 14 bases lay outside the gene matches. As DNA, the CDR3 is TGTGCCAGCATCCAAAAGCCGAGGGGGCAAGCAGATACGCAGTATTTT. This sequence encodes CASIQKPRGQADTQYF.

This clonotype turned up a few times. The chain is built from TRBV6-5 and TRBJ1-2; D possibly corresponds to TRBD1 (5 bases). Trimming pared 2 bases from V and 8 bases from J, leaving 21 bases between. Germline-derived CDR1 and CDR2 are MNHEY and SVGAGI. CDR3 length: 16 amino acids. The CDR3 spells CASSYNWSVGVKGYTF. CDR3 nucleotide sequence: TGTGCCAGCAGTTACAATTGGTCGGTGGGGGTGAAAGGCTACACCTTC.